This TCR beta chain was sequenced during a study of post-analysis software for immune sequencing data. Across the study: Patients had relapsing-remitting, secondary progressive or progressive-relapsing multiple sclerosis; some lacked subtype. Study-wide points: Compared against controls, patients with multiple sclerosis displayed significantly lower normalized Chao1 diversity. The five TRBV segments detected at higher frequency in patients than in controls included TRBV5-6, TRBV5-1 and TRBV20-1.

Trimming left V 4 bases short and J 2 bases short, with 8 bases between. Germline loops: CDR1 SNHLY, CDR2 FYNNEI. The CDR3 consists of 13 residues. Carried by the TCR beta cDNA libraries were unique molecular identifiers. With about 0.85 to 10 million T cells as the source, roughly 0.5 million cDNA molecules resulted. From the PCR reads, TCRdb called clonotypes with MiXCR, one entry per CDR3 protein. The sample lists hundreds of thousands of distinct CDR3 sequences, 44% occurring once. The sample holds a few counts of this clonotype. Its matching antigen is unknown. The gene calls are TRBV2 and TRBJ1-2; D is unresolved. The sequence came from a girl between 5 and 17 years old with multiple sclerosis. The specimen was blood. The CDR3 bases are TGTGCCAGCAGTGTGCAGGAGAACTATGGCTACACCTTC. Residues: CASSVQENYGYTF.